This passage covers 32 T cell receptor beta chains from one sample sequenced in a study of response to subunit inactivated influenza vaccine. TCRdb used MiXCR to reprocess the RT-PCR reads, holding one entry per CDR3 protein. Here the sample spans more than 400,000 distinct CDR3 sequences, 6% to 9% being singletons. Sequencing was performed on PBMCs from blood, taken about 23 months after vaccination. These receptors were obtained from a man between 45 and 75 years old who received an inactivated influenza vaccine.

This clonotype was seen ten or more times. The chain recombines TRBV15 with TRBJ2-3, with D unclear. The V end lost 4 bases, the J end lost 1 base, and 12 bases lay between the germline ends. Germline V gene lookup returns CDR1 LNHNV and CDR2 YYDKDF (reference sequence). The CDR3 extends over 15 amino acids. As DNA, the CDR3 is TGTGCCACCAGCATAGCAACCACACGCACAGATACGCAGTATTTT. This translates into CATSIATTRTDTQYF.

The chain is built from TRBV5-1 and TRBJ2-5; TRBD1 agrees at 9 bases. The CDR3 is made up of 17 amino acids. Trimming removed 4 bases from V and 2 bases from J; junction bases left unmatched: 12. Germline assignment: CDR1 SGHRS and CDR2 YFSETQ. CDR3 nucleotides: TGCGCCAGCAGCGTGAGCCCCGGCGGGACAGGGCAAGAGACCCAGTACTTC. Translation: CASSVSPGGTGQETQYF.

The chain employs TRBV20-1 and TRBJ2-3; no definite D call. Trimming pared 3 bases from V and 2 bases from J, leaving 12 bases between. CDR1 and CDR2 from the germline V gene are DFQATT and SNEGSKA (reference sequence). The CDR3 is 14 amino acids. The CDR3 sequence: CSARRPRFTDTQYF. CDR3 coding DNA: TGCAGTGCTAGGAGGCCCCGGTTCACAGATACGCAGTATTTT.

The chain has TRBV4-3 and TRBJ1-2, with TRBD1 matching 9 bases. In germline, CDR1 is LGHNA, CDR2 YSLEER. The CDR3 runs to 17 residues. J lost 8 bases, V lost 0 bases, and 13 bases had no gene match. The CDR3 region is CASSQDWGSGTGLGYTF. The CDR3 region has the DNA TGCGCCAGCAGCCAAGATTGGGGATCCGGGACAGGGTTGGGCTACACCTTC.

This clonotype came up a few times. This chain links TRBV6-6 with TRBJ2-7; D gene ambiguous. V lost 5 bases, J lost 7 bases, and 15 bases lay in between. The CDR3 loop spans 13 amino acids. Per germline, CDR1 MNHNY and CDR2 SVGAGI (reference sequence). The CDR3 here is CASSTRTAEEQYF. Written as DNA, the CDR3 is TGTGCCAGCAGTACACGGACGGCGGAAGAGCAGTACTTC.

This rearrangement joins TRBV27 to TRBJ2-7; maybe TRBD2 (6 bases). Looked up from germline, CDR1 is MNHEY and CDR2 is SMNVEV (reference sequence). V shed 4 bases and J shed 2 bases, with 15 bases lying between them. CDR3 length: 15 residues. CDR3 residues: CASSSSGGNPYEQYF. DNA for the CDR3: TGTGCCAGCAGTTCCTCGGGCGGGAACCCCTACGAGCAGTACTTC.

In this sample, this clonotype turned up many times. The rearrangement links TRBV7-8 to TRBJ2-2, with 7 bases matching TRBD1. This CDR3 comprises 15 residues. CDR1 and CDR2 (germline): SGHVS, FQNEAQ. V shed 6 bases and J 5 bases; nucleotides not matched to a gene: 9. The CDR3 protein is CASRVQGSSTGELFF. In nucleotides, the CDR3 is TGTGCCAGCAGGGTACAGGGGTCTAGTACCGGGGAGCTGTTTTTT.

The chain recombines TRBV7-2 with TRBJ2-3; weak D call: TRBD2 (5 bases). The germline V and J ends were trimmed by 0 bases and 5 bases, with 9 bases remaining between them. The CDR3 is 14 amino acids. CDR1 SGHTA and CDR2 FQGNSA come from the germline V gene. The CDR3 loop reads CASSLALGRDTQYF. In nucleotides, the CDR3 is TGTGCCAGCAGCTTAGCGCTTGGGAGAGATACGCAGTATTTT. Full variable domain (remainder filled in from reference TRBV7-2 and TRBJ2-3): GAGVSQSPSNKVTEKGKDVELRCDPISGHTALYWYRQSLGQGLEFLIYFQGNSAPDKSGLPSDRFSAERTGGSVSTLTIQRTQQEDSAVYLCASSLALGRDTQYFGPGTRLTVL.

This clonotype occurred a few times. V and J are TRBV18 and TRBJ2-2; D not resolved. The CDR3 runs 14 residues. Germline V lookup: CDR1 KGHSH, CDR2 LQKENI. The ends were cut back, 0 bases at V and 6 bases at J, with 8 bases in the middle. This CDR3 is CASSPPARSGELFF. Written as DNA, the CDR3 is TGTGCCAGCTCACCACCGGCACGGTCCGGGGAGCTGTTTTTT.

This clonotype was picked up many times. V is TRBV12-3 or TRBV12-4 and J is TRBJ1-4, with 8 bases lining up with TRBD1. CDR3 length: 15 amino acids. With 6 bases clipped from V and 5 bases from J, the junction kept 8 bases outside the gene matches. CDR3 in amino acids: CASRLGQGKNEKLFF. In nucleotides, the CDR3 is TGTGCCAGCAGACTCGGACAGGGCAAAAATGAAAAACTGTTTTTT.

This clonotype was recorded a few times. The chain combines TRBV6-1 with TRBJ2-1, with 9 bases matching TRBD1. Germline assignment: CDR1 MNHNS and CDR2 SASEGT. The V segment lost 6 bases and the J segment 6 bases; nucleotides outside the gene matches: 6. The CDR3 loop spans 14 amino acids. The CDR3: CASRPGQGVNEQFF. CDR3 in DNA: TGTGCCAGCAGGCCGGGACAGGGAGTCAATGAGCAGTTCTTC.

This chain joins TRBV7-2 and TRBJ2-1, with 9 nucleotides matching TRBD1. The V gene end was trimmed by 4 bases and the J gene end by 0 bases; junction bases not matched to a gene: 7. The CDR3 length is 17 residues. Germline CDR1 SGHTA, CDR2 FQGNSA. CDR3 in amino acids: CASSSRDRASSYNEQFF. The CDR3 coding sequence is TGTGCCAGCAGCTCCCGGGACAGGGCAAGCTCCTACAATGAGCAGTTCTTC.

The chain combines TRBV3-1 with TRBJ1-5, with D possibly matching TRBD1 (6 bases). The CDR3 extends over 15 amino acids. The V gene lost 0 bases and the J gene lost 6 bases, with 12 bases spanning the gap. CDR1 and CDR2 from the germline V gene are LGHDT and YNNKEL (reference sequence). The CDR3 loop reads CASSQDNTGSQPQHF. CDR3 sequence (DNA): TGTGCCAGCAGCCAAGATAATACAGGGAGTCAGCCCCAGCATTTT.

This clonotype was found a few times. The chain combines TRBV7-2 with TRBJ1-5; a weak D match, TRBD1 (6 bases). The V end lost 1 base, the J end lost 2 bases, and 12 bases lay between the germline ends. The CDR3 totals 16 residues. From germline, CDR1 is SGHTA and CDR2 FQGNSA. CDR3 amino acids: CASSLVAGEGNQPQHF. DNA for the CDR3: TGTGCCAGCAGCTTAGTGGCAGGGGAAGGCAATCAGCCCCAGCATTTT.

The sample holds a few counts of this clonotype. The V gene is TRBV4-3, the J gene TRBJ2-1; weak D call: TRBD2 (6 bases). This CDR3 contains 13 residues. Trimming pared 0 bases from V and 8 bases from J, leaving 8 bases between. CDR1 LGHNA and CDR2 YSLEER come from the germline V gene. In DNA form, the CDR3 reads TGCGCCAGCAGCCAAGAACTAGCATATGAGCAGTTCTTC. Translation gives CASSQELAYEQFF.

This clonotype was counted only a few times. The chain has TRBV18 and TRBJ2-1; D might be TRBD1 or TRBD2, each matching 5 bases. CDR3 size: 16 residues. The germline V gene has CDR1 KGHSH and CDR2 LQKENI. V lost 2 bases, J lost 1 base, and 12 bases lay in between. The DNA for the CDR3 is TGTGCCAGCTCACCAAGGGGAGCGGATTCCTACAATGAGCAGTTCTTC. Protein product: CASSPRGADSYNEQFF. The variable domain in full, with the rest retrieved from reference TRBV18 and TRBJ2-1, is NAGVMQNPRHLVRRRGQEARLRCSPMKGHSHVYWYRQLPEEGLKFMVYLQKENIIDESGMPKERFSAEFPKEGPSILRIQQVVRGDSAAYFCASSPRGADSYNEQFFGPGTRLTVL.

This clonotype was seen at least ten times. This chain connects TRBV24-1 to TRBJ2-3; 8 bases line up with TRBD1. The germline CDR1 and CDR2 sequences are KGHDR and SFDVKD. V lost 4 bases and J lost 3; bases outside the gene matches: 14. CDR3 length: 18 residues. The CDR3 sequence is CATSDPSGRGLATDTQYF. CDR3 nucleotide sequence: TGTGCCACCAGTGACCCCTCAGGCAGGGGGCTCGCAACAGATACGCAGTATTTT.

This clonotype has a count of ten or more. The rearrangement links TRBV2 to TRBJ1-1; D unclear. Germline loops: CDR1 SNHLY, CDR2 FYNNEI. With 5 bases removed from V and 7 bases from J, the gap between germline ends came to 14 bases. CDR3 length: 13 residues. The CDR3 loop reads CASSYDMSNEAFF. The CDR3 DNA is TGTGCCAGCAGTTATGACATGAGCAATGAAGCTTTCTTT.

This clonotype appeared a few times. V gene TRBV29-1 combines with J gene TRBJ2-1, with 11 bases matching TRBD2. CDR3 length: 15 amino acids. The V and J ends lost 6 bases and 0 bases, in that order; junction bases with no gene match: 4. Germline-derived CDR1 and CDR2 are SQVTM and ANQGSEA. The CDR3 spells CSVLSGRGSYNEQFF. Here the CDR3 DNA reads TGCAGCGTCCTTAGCGGGAGGGGCTCCTACAATGAGCAGTTCTTC.

This clonotype was recorded at least ten times. The chain carries TRBV4-3 and TRBJ1-1; D is unclear. Germline V gives CDR1 LGHNA, CDR2 YSLEER. The germline V and J ends were trimmed by 0 bases and 1 base, with 6 bases remaining between them. The CDR3 has 14 amino acids. CDR3 residues: CASSQDLGNTEAFF. CDR3 bases: TGCGCCAGCAGCCAAGATCTAGGGAACACTGAAGCTTTCTTT.

The genes are TRBV5-4 and TRBJ2-5, with TRBD1 matching over 8 bases. The CDR3 is 14 amino acids. Germline values: CDR1 SGHNT, CDR2 YYREEE (reference sequence). Trimming at V came to 3 bases and at J to 4 bases, leaving 5 bases not matched to a gene. The CDR3 DNA follows: TGTGCCAGCAGCTCCTCAGGGGGCAGAGAGACCCAGTACTTC. This encodes CASSSSGGRETQYF.

V is TRBV6-2 or TRBV6-3 and J is TRBJ1-5; D is uncertain. CDR3 size: 14 residues. Germline lookup yields CDR1 MNHEY and CDR2 SVGEGT. With 5 bases removed from V and 2 bases from J, the gap between germline ends came to 10 bases. CDR3 DNA sequence: TGTGCCAGCAGTGACCACCTCGGCAATCAGCCCCAGCATTTT. It specifies CASSDHLGNQPQHF.

The chain is built from TRBV19 and TRBJ1-2, with 7 bases aligning to TRBD1. J gave up 3 bases and V 6 bases, and 7 bases lay outside the gene matches. CDR3 length equals 14 residues. CDR1 is LNHDA and CDR2 is SQIVND in the germline V gene (reference sequence). The CDR3 nucleotides are TGTGCCAGTAGGACGACAGGGACGGACTATGGCTACACCTTC. Amino acids: CASRTTGTDYGYTF.

This clonotype was counted only a few times. The rearrangement links TRBV5-1 to TRBJ2-7; 15 positions agree with TRBD2. This CDR3 has 20 residues. Germline lookup yields CDR1 SGHRS and CDR2 YFSETQ. J was trimmed by 5 bases and V by 0 bases; bases with no gene match: 15. The CDR3 DNA sequence: TGCGCCAGCAGCTTGGGCGTTTCGCCGGGACTAGCGGGAGGTCACAACGAGCAGTACTTC. Translated: CASSLGVSPGLAGGHNEQYF.

This clonotype was recorded at least ten times. CDR3 amino acids: CASSESDSAKNIQYF. The CDR3 DNA follows: TGTGCCAGCAGTGAATCCGACTCAGCCAAAAACATTCAGTACTTC. V usage is TRBV25-1 and J usage is TRBJ2-4; no clear D. Germline V gene sequence: CDR1 MGHDK, CDR2 SYGVNS. CDR3 length equals 15 residues. Trimming cost V 1 base and J 0 bases, with 7 bases left between them. Full variable domain (outside the CDR3, taken from reference TRBV25-1 and TRBJ2-4): EADIYQTPRYLVIGTGKKITLECSQTMGHDKMYWYQQDPGMELHLIHYSYGVNSTEKGDLSSESTVSRIRTEHFPLTLESARPSHTSQYLCASSESDSAKNIQYFGAGTRLSVL.

The DNA for the CDR3 is TGTGCCAGCAGCCAACGATTCGGACAGCCCCAGCATTTT. It yields the protein CASSQRFGQPQHF. The chain recombines TRBV3-1 with TRBJ1-5; D not certain. Germline CDR1 reads LGHDT; CDR2 reads YNNKEL (reference sequence). The CDR3 is 13 amino acids. With 2 bases removed from V and 7 bases from J, the gap between germline ends came to 9 bases. The whole variable domain, remainder taken from reference TRBV3-1 and TRBJ1-5, is DTAVSQTPKYLVTQMGNDKSIKCEQNLGHDTMYWYKQDSKKFLKIMFSYNNKELIINETVPNRFSPKSPDKAHLNLHINSLELGDSAVYFCASSQRFGQPQHFGDGTRLSIL.

The gene calls are TRBV6-2 or TRBV6-3 and TRBJ1-2; no clear D. The V gene lost 1 base and the J gene lost 0 bases, with 6 bases spanning the gap. The CDR3 runs to 14 residues. Per germline, CDR1 MNHEY and CDR2 SVGEGT. The CDR3 DNA reads as TGTGCCAGCAGTTACTTCGGAGCTAACTATGGCTACACCTTC. This sequence encodes CASSYFGANYGYTF.

V is TRBV27 and J is TRBJ2-1, with TRBD2 matching over 13 bases. Germline CDR1 MNHEY, CDR2 SMNVEV (reference sequence). The CDR3 is made up of 16 amino acids. V lost 5 bases to trimming and J lost 4 bases; unmatched junction nucleotides: 5. CDR3 in amino acids: CASSDGTSGIYNEQFF. In DNA, the CDR3 is TGTGCCAGCAGTGACGGGACTAGCGGGATTTACAATGAGCAGTTCTTC.

This clonotype has more than one count but fewer than ten. The rearrangement joins TRBV28 to TRBJ2-2; the D is unclear. Deletions cut 11 bases from V and 0 bases from J, with 7 bases between. The CDR3 contains 12 residues. Germline V gene lookup returns CDR1 MDHEN and CDR2 SYDVKM. CDR3 in amino acids: CACLANTGELFF. The CDR3 nucleotides read TGTGCCTGTTTAGCGAACACCGGGGAGCTGTTTTTT.

The chain recombines TRBV11-3 with TRBJ2-1; a possible D gene is TRBD2 (6 bases). Trimming removed 5 bases at V and 7 bases at J, with 21 bases between. The CDR3 totals 16 residues. Germline V gene lookup returns CDR1 SGHNT and CDR2 YENEEA. The CDR3 is CASSPQGLVQRNEQFF. CDR3 nucleotide sequence: TGTGCCAGCAGCCCCCAGGGACTGGTTCAAAGAAATGAGCAGTTCTTC.

This clonotype was detected only a few times. The chain is built from TRBV7-8 and TRBJ2-7; D tentatively fits TRBD1 or TRBD2 (6 bases each). This CDR3 is built from 15 residues. From germline, CDR1 is SGHVS and CDR2 FQNEAQ. The ends were cut back, 5 bases at V and 7 bases at J, with 21 bases in the middle. CDR3 sequence: CASSNVGGHLWEQYF. For the CDR3, the DNA is TGTGCCAGCAGCAATGTTGGGGGGCACCTCTGGGAGCAGTACTTC.

The rearrangement joins TRBV5-1 to TRBJ1-1, with D unresolved. V shed 4 bases and J shed 2 bases, with 18 bases lying between them. The CDR3 is made up of 16 amino acids. Looked up from germline, CDR1 is SGHRS and CDR2 is YFSETQ. The CDR3 DNA is TGCGCCAGCAGCCCGAGGACGAGCCAAGGAAACACTGAAGCTTTCTTT. This encodes CASSPRTSQGNTEAFF.